Shown below are 8 T cell receptor beta chains from a single sample sequenced in a study of T cell repertoires in cytomegalovirus infection. Their antigen targets remain unknown. Using its own MiXCR run on the reads, TCRdb lists one record per CDR3 protein. In the table there are approximately 83,000 distinct CDR3 sequences, 20% to 30% of which are singletons. Sequencing used CD8+ T cells from cultured PBMCs, obtained from culture after CMV antigen stimulation. These receptors were taken from a human donor in good health (CMV status not recorded). Some clones in this sample may be carry-over from other donors' samples.

This clonotype occurred a few times. The J gene is TRBJ2-7, the V gene TRBV2; D possibly matches TRBD1 or TRBD2 (5 bases each). CDR1 and CDR2 from the germline V gene are SNHLY and FYNNEI. The CDR3 totals 12 residues. Trimming left V 8 bases short and J 3 bases short, with 11 bases between. Here the CDR3 reads CASGDGIYEQYF. The CDR3 bases are TGTGCCAGCGGGGACGGAATCTACGAGCAGTACTTC. The whole variable domain, filled in from reference TRBV2 and TRBJ2-7, reads EPEVTQTPSHQVTQMGQEVILRCVPISNHLYFYWYRQILGQKVEFLVSFYNNEISEKSEIFDDQFSVERPDGSNFTLKIRSTKLEDSAMYFCASGDGIYEQYFGPGTRLTVT.

The V and J genes are TRBV20-1 and TRBJ2-7; 8 nucleotides align to TRBD1. The CDR3 runs to 15 residues. CDR1 DFQATT and CDR2 SNEGSKA come from the germline V gene (reference sequence). V lost 5 bases, J lost 3 bases, and 12 bases stayed unmatched. In DNA form, the CDR3 reads TGCAGTGCTCGCGGACAGGGTAGGTCCCTCTACGAGCAGTACTTC. Amino acid sequence: CSARGQGRSLYEQYF.

This clonotype was detected ten times or more. CDR3 loop: CASSLETSGYQETQYF. In nucleotides, the CDR3 is TGTGCCAGCAGCTTAGAGACTAGCGGATACCAAGAGACCCAGTACTTC. V is TRBV7-9 and J is TRBJ2-5, with TRBD2 matching over 9 bases. From germline, CDR1 is SEHNR and CDR2 FQNEAQ (reference sequence). With V trimmed by 1 base and J by 0 bases, 3 bases remained unmatched. The CDR3 runs 16 residues. Drawing the rest from reference TRBV7-9 and TRBJ2-5, the complete variable domain is DTGVSQNPRHKITKRGQNVTFRCDPISEHNRLYWYRQTLGQGPEFLTYFQNEAQLEKSRLLSDRFSAERPKGSFSTLEIQRTEQGDSAMYLCASSLETSGYQETQYFGPGTRLLVL.

The gene calls are TRBV28 and TRBJ1-5; D is unclear. This CDR3 is built from 16 residues. V lost 3 bases and J 0 bases, leaving 12 bases between the germline ends. From germline, CDR1 is MDHEN and CDR2 SYDVKM. The CDR3 sequence: CASSFTQATSNQPQHF. In nucleotides, the CDR3 is TGTGCCAGCAGTTTTACCCAAGCAACTAGCAATCAGCCCCAGCATTTT.

Only a few counts were recorded for this clonotype. The V call is TRBV28, the J call TRBJ1-1; the D is unclear. This CDR3 has 12 residues. Trimming left V 3 bases short and J 4 bases short, with 6 bases between. Germline V lookup: CDR1 MDHEN, CDR2 SYDVKM. CDR3 sequence (DNA): TGTGCCAGCAGTTTTCGAGCCACTGAAGCTTTCTTT. This sequence encodes CASSFRATEAFF.

The chain employs TRBV20-1 and TRBJ2-7, with TRBD2 as a possible D gene (5 bases). Germline V CDR1 and CDR2: DFQATT, SNEGSKA (reference sequence). Trimming took 2 bases from V and 1 from J, leaving 12 bases between them. This CDR3 spans 14 amino acids. The CDR3 reads CSARPGFESYEQYF. In DNA, the CDR3 is TGCAGTGCTAGACCGGGGTTCGAGTCCTACGAGCAGTACTTC.

CDR3 residues: CASSTSTEAFF. CDR3 in DNA: TGTGCCAGCAGCACGTCCACTGAAGCTTTCTTT. The rearrangement joins TRBV6-6 to TRBJ1-1; D is ambiguous. The V gene's germline CDR1 is MNHNY and CDR2 SVGAGI (reference sequence). Trimming stripped 6 bases from V and 4 bases from J, with 6 bases between. The CDR3 has 11 amino acids.

The chain couples TRBV4-2 to TRBJ2-7, with TRBD2 matching over 16 bases. With 2 bases clipped from V and 2 bases from J, the junction kept 12 bases outside the gene matches. The CDR3 contains 20 residues. The germline CDR1 and CDR2 sequences are LGHNA and YNFKEQ. CDR3 residues: CASSQSGTSGGAGPAYEQYF. The CDR3 DNA is TGTGCCAGCAGCCAATCGGGGACTAGCGGGGGGGCTGGCCCAGCCTACGAGCAGTACTTC.